A single TCR beta chain is shown here with its context. The antigen is not known. The source of the sample is a study of shared clonotypes between healthy human individuals. Measured with immunoSEQ multiplex PCR; TCRdb has only the in-frame clones, and not every one. The table shows over a million clones, with around 76% occurring only once. The study, taken as a whole, reports: Estimated clonotype richness was generally higher in naive than memory subsets.

There are 11 residues in the CDR3. Between the trimmed V and J ends, which lost 10 bases and 4 bases, there was a span of 10 bases. Per germline, CDR1 MDHEN and CDR2 SYDVKM. What was sequenced was memory CD4+ T cells sorted from blood. Subset here: CD45RA-negative fraction. V and J are TRBV28 and TRBJ1-1, with TRBD1 as a possible D gene (6 bases). The receptor was isolated from a man younger than 35 in good health. The CDR3 coding sequence is TGTGCCACAGGGGTTTTCACTGAAGCTTTCTTT. It yields the protein CATGVFTEAFF.